What follows are 19 T cell receptor beta chains derived from one specimen sequenced in a study of radiation and T cells in renal cell carcinoma. Time point: baseline pretreatment blood. As to treatment: 15 Gy SBRT to primary tumor, nephrectomy 4 weeks later. Repertoires were generated with immunoSEQ multiplex PCR, while TCRdb's copy carries only in-frame clones and drops some. The sample has approximately 150,000 clones; less than 90% are singletons. The sample consisted of blood, taken from a patient whose treatment included radiotherapy and nephrectomy. These receptor sequences come from an older woman with renal cell carcinoma.

This chain links TRBV29-1 with TRBJ1-4; D uncertain. The CDR3 is 12 amino acids. The V and J ends lost 6 bases and 10 bases respectively, with 15 bases between them. CDR1 and CDR2 (germline): SQVTM, ANQGSEA. The CDR3 loop is CSVWTGWGKLFF. The DNA of the CDR3 is TGCAGCGTATGGACGGGGTGGGGAAAACTGTTTTTT.

Here the CDR3 reads CACGGSSYEQYF. For the CDR3, the DNA is TGTGCCTGCGGAGGGAGCTCCTACGAGCAGTACTTC. The chain links TRBV30 to TRBJ2-7; D may be TRBD2 (6 bases). This CDR3 is 12 amino acids long. Germline V CDR1 and CDR2: GTSNPN, SVGIG (reference sequence). Trimming pared 6 bases from V and 0 bases from J, leaving 9 bases between.

The chain couples TRBV5-4 to TRBJ2-2, with TRBD2 as a possible D gene (6 bases). Germline-derived CDR1 and CDR2 are SGHNT and YYREEE (reference sequence). The ends were cut back, 2 bases at V and 6 bases at J, with 14 bases in the middle. The CDR3 is made up of 15 amino acids. The CDR3 reads CASSLDRRAAGELFF. The CDR3, as DNA: TGTGCCAGCAGCTTAGATAGGAGGGCCGCCGGGGAGCTGTTTTTT.

The chain has TRBV5-4 and TRBJ2-3, with TRBD2 matching over 8 bases. V was clipped by 1 base and J by 7 bases; unmatched bases: 11. This CDR3 region has 16 residues. Germline values: CDR1 SGHNT, CDR2 YYREEE (reference sequence). The CDR3 nucleotides are TGTGCCAGCAGCTTGCGGTTGGGACTAGACCGGTATACGCAGTATTTT. Protein: CASSLRLGLDRYTQYF.

The chain couples TRBV6-6 to TRBJ2-7; TRBD1 matches at 8 bases. Per germline, CDR1 MNHNY and CDR2 SVGAGI (reference sequence). Trimming cost V 6 bases and J 6 bases; bases outside gene matches: 7. The CDR3 contains 13 residues. Here the CDR3 reads CASRTPGGPEQYF. CDR3 bases: TGTGCCAGCAGGACTCCAGGGGGCCCCGAGCAGTACTTC.

The gene calls are TRBV30 and TRBJ1-4; TRBD1 matches 10 bases. Germline CDR1 reads GTSNPN; CDR2 reads SVGIG (reference sequence). The CDR3 consists of 15 residues. Germline trimming cut 4 bases from V and 6 bases from J; bases unmatched to any gene: 8. CDR3 sequence reads: CAWTLGQGMDEKLFF. CDR3 nucleotide sequence: TGTGCCTGGACCCTGGGACAGGGGATGGATGAAAAACTGTTTTTT.

The chain joins TRBV28 to TRBJ2-1; the D is unclear. V dropped 2 bases and J dropped 9 bases, with 8 bases sitting between them. The germline V gene has CDR1 MDHEN and CDR2 SYDVKM. This CDR3 is 12 amino acids long. The CDR3 loop reads CASSLQFGEQFF. The CDR3 DNA reads TGTGCCAGCAGTTTACAGTTCGGTGAGCAGTTCTTC.

Comment on this clone: This CDR3 is also generated by other DNA sequences in the sample. The chain joins TRBV9 to TRBJ2-7, with 8 bases matching TRBD2. V gave up 0 bases and J gave up 2 bases; unmatched junction bases: 1. The germline CDR1 and CDR2 sequences are SGDLS and YYNGEE. The CDR3 runs 14 residues. The CDR3, as DNA: TGTGCCAGCAGCGTAGGCGGGGGGACCTACGAGCAGTACTTC. Amino acids: CASSVGGGTYEQYF.

The chain carries TRBV9 and TRBJ2-7; TRBD2 might be the D (6 bases). The CDR3 length is 10 residues. Trimming shortened V by 4 bases and J by 7 bases, and 6 bases separated the two germline ends. CDR1 and CDR2 from the germline V gene are SGDLS and YYNGEE. The DNA of the CDR3 is TGTGCCAGCAGCCGGGGGGAGCAGTACTTC. It yields the protein CASSRGEQYF.

The chain carries TRBV14 and TRBJ2-7, with 8 bases fitting TRBD1. Germline loops: CDR1 SGHDN, CDR2 FVKESK. The CDR3 sequence is 12 residues long. The V segment lost 4 bases and the J segment 6 bases; nucleotides outside the gene matches: 2. For the CDR3, the DNA is TGTGCCAGCAGCCTAGGACAGGGCGAGCAGTACTTC. Translated: CASSLGQGEQYF. The whole variable domain, remainder taken from reference TRBV14 and TRBJ2-7, is EAGVTQFPSHSVIEKGQTVTLRCDPISGHDNLYWYRRVMGKEIKFLLHFVKESKQDESGMPNNRFLAERTGGTYSTLKVQPAELEDSGVYFCASSLGQGEQYFGPGTRLTVT.

The chain combines TRBV5-4 with TRBJ2-1, with 9 positions matching TRBD1. V trimming: 3 bases; J trimming: 2 bases; junction bases outside the gene matches: 9. The CDR3 has 17 amino acids. In germline, CDR1 is SGHNT, CDR2 YYREEE (reference sequence). Here the CDR3 reads CASSYARDRAPYNEQFF. The CDR3 nucleotides are TGTGCCAGCAGCTACGCCCGGGACAGGGCGCCCTACAATGAGCAGTTCTTC.

The genes are TRBV10-1 and TRBJ1-3; 7 bases agree with TRBD1. The germline gives CDR1 WNHNN, CDR2 SYGVQD (reference sequence). The CDR3 extends over 14 amino acids. The junction had 6 bases not matched to a gene; V was cut back by 10 bases and J by 0 bases. The CDR3 coding sequence is TGCGCCACCACAGGGGAGGCCTCTGGAAACACCATATATTTT. Protein: CATTGEASGNTIYF.

This clone has only one observation. The gene calls are TRBV10-3 and TRBJ1-1; tentative D call: TRBD1 (5 bases). The CDR3 is 13 amino acids. V was pared by 0 bases and J by 11 bases, with 13 bases between. Looked up from germline, CDR1 is ENHRY and CDR2 is SYGVKD. The CDR3 DNA reads as TGTGCCATCAGTGAGTCGACGGCAGGGTACGCTTTCTTT. It translates to CAISESTAGYAFF.

The V call is TRBV6-1, the J call TRBJ2-6; D assignment may be TRBD1 or TRBD2 (6 bases each). Germline values: CDR1 MNHNS, CDR2 SASEGT. The ends were cut back, 11 bases at V and 2 bases at J, with 16 bases in the middle. The CDR3 covers 15 residues. CDR3 in DNA: TGTGCCGGCCGACCAGGGGAGGCTGGGGCCAACGTCCTGACTTTC. Encoded protein: CAGRPGEAGANVLTF.

This chain links TRBV5-1 with TRBJ1-1; 12 nucleotides agree with TRBD1. In germline, CDR1 is SGHRS, CDR2 YFSETQ. This CDR3 is 16 amino acids long. V shed 3 bases and J 1 base; nucleotides not matched to a gene: 4. Written as DNA, the CDR3 is TGCGCCAGCAGCTCCGGGACAGGGGGCCAGAACACTGAAGCTTTCTTT. Translating it yields CASSSGTGGQNTEAFF.

V gene TRBV6-1 combines with J gene TRBJ1-5; D is uncertain. The CDR3 contains 15 residues. CDR1 is MNHNS, CDR2 SASEGT, per germline. Trimming left V 7 bases short and J 4 bases short, with 17 bases between. CDR3 DNA sequence: TGTGCCAGCATTCGGGAGGGTTGGGCTAATCAGCCCCAGCATTTT. Translating gives CASIREGWANQPQHF.

As for this clone: Sequence at one end of the junction differs from germline and may be a read error. The CDR3 DNA follows: TGTGCGAGCACAAGGATGGATACGCAGTATTTT. As protein: CASTRMDTQYF. The chain carries TRBV6-1 and TRBJ2-3; the D is unclear. Per the germline V gene, CDR1 is MNHNS and CDR2 is SASEGT. This CDR3 comprises 11 residues.

The chain carries TRBV30 and TRBJ1-5; TRBD1 aligns across 9 bases. CDR3 length: 16 residues. Germline CDR1 reads GTSNPN; CDR2 reads SVGIG (reference sequence). V lost 3 bases and J lost 3; bases outside the gene matches: 9. Written as DNA, the CDR3 is TGTGCCTGGAGGGGGCAGGGACAGGGAAACAATCAGCCCCAGCATTTT. Protein: CAWRGQGQGNNQPQHF.

CDR3 sequence (DNA): TGCGCCAGCAGCCAAAGAAGCAGGGCTACGACTGAAGCTTTCTTT. Translating it yields CASSQRSRATTEAFF. V is TRBV5-1 and J is TRBJ1-1; TRBD1 is a possible D gene (5 bases). V was shortened by 4 bases and J by 5 bases, with 18 bases between the two germline ends. CDR1 SGHRS and CDR2 YFSETQ come from the germline V gene. The length of the CDR3 is 15 residues.